The 2 T cell receptor beta chains reported below all come from one sample, sequenced in a study of blood T cell repertoires in COVID-19. Here immunoSEQ multiplex PCR was the method, and the copy in TCRdb shows in-frame clones only, minus some. The data show about 310,000 clones, with about 89% seen just once and around 8% held by the top ten. Sequenced material: peripheral blood. These receptors were collected from a woman in her fifties or sixties who had recovered from COVID-19.

The chain carries TRBV7-9 and TRBJ1-2, with unresolved D. Looked up from germline, CDR1 is SEHNR and CDR2 is FQNEAQ (reference sequence). Trimming took 5 bases from V and 8 from J, leaving 18 bases between them. This CDR3 has 14 amino acids. CDR3 coding DNA: TGTGCCAGCAGCCCCCCGGTCCCAACCGAAGGCTACACCTTC. It translates to CASSPPVPTEGYTF.

V gene TRBV7-2 combines with J gene TRBJ2-1, with a weak D call TRBD2 (6 bases). Between the trimmed V and J ends, which lost 3 bases and 9 bases, there was a span of 12 bases. Germline CDR1 and CDR2: SGHTA and FQGNSA. The CDR3 runs to 13 residues. DNA of the CDR3: TGTGCCAGCAGCTTCTCTGGGACTGGTGAGCAGTTCTTC. Amino acid sequence: CASSFSGTGEQFF.